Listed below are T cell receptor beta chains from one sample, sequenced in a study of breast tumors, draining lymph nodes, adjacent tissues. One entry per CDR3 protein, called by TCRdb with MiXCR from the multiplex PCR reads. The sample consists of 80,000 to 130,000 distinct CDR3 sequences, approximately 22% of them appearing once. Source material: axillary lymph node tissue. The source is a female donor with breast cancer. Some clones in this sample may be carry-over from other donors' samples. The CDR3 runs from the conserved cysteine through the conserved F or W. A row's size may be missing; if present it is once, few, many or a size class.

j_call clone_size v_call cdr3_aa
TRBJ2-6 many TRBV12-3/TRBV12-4 CASSLNSGANVLTF
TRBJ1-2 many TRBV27 CASSFRGQGSNGYTF
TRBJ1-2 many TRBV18 CASSPDRGSGYTF
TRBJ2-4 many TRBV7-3 CASSPSTGNIQYF
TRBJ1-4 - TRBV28 CASSLKQGFGEKLFF
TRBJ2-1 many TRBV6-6 CASSRYSSARTYNEQFF
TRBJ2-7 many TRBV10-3 CAISVAQVYEQYF
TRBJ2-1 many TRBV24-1 CATSDWPPTGTGATSEQFF
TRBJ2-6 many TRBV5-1 CASSPYSGANVLTF
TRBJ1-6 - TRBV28 CASSRDYNSPLHF
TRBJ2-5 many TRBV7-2 CASSLLWGEMETQYF
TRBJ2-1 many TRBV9 CASSDSSSSYNEQFF
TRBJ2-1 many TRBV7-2 CASSATVYNEQFF
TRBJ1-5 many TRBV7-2 CASSLGTGGNQPQHF
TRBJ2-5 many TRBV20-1 CSARSTGRETQYF
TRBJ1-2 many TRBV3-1 CASSLLQWGVTF
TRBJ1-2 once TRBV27 CASSPQGWHRSGYTF
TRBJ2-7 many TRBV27 CASSSDRGRYEQYF
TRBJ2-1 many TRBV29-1 CSVEGGGGLNYNEQFF
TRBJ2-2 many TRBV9 CASSAGGLSNTGELFF
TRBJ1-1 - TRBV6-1 CASSVTGDLLMNTEAFF
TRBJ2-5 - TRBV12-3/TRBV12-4 CASSLARRGLRDRGGETQYF
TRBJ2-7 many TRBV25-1 CASRASGTTYEQYF
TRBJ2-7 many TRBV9 CASSVDISTYEQYF
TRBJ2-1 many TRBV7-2 CASSLVGEQFF
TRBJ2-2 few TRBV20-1 CSVTDTNTGELFF
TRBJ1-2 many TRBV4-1 CASSQPRDTNYGYTF
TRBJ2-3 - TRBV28 CASRRQPRTDTQYF
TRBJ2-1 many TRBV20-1 CSARDLRGRGEYNEQFF
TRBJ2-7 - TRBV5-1 CASSLVLVQVPYEQYF
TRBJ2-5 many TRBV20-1 CSARDRLAGKETQYF
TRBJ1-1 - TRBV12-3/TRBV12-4 CASSPAGKDTEAFF
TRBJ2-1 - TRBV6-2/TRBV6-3 CASSESGLSYNERFF
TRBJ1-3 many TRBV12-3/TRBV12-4 CASSPTGTGNTIYF
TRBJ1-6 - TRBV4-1 CASSQEAGSPLHF
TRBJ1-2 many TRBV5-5 CASSKPTGILGEGYTF
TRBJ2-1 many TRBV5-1 CASSFQGAEQFF
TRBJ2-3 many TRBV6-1 CASSRTGSSTDTQYF
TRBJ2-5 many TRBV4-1 CASSQGLGTGEETQYF
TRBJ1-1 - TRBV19 CASSIITGGTEAFF
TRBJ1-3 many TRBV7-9 CASSPSGSGNTIYF
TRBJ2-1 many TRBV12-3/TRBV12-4 CASKRTSGRTIYNEQFF
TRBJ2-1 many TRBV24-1 CATSDTSGPGNEQFF
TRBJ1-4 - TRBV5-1 CASSTGGTGGYEKLFF
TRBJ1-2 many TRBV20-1 CSAIPGQAIDRGYTF
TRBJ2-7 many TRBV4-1 CASSPLAGGTYEQYF
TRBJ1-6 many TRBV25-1 CASSTGTANSPLHF
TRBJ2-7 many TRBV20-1 CSARDLNGPPSYEQYF
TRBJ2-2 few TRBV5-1 CASSPGSGAGELFF
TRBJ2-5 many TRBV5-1 CASSRRGTQYF
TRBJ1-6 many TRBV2 CASSYSYSPLHF
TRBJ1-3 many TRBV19 CASSLLGMTEGNTIYF
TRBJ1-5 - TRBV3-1 CASSQGGGQGWYQPQHF
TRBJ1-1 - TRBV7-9 CASSLVGTGDAFF
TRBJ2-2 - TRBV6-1 CASRAVQGGTGELFF
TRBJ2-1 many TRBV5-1 CASSSGASTYNEQFF
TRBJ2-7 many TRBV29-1 CSVQLLGAGYEQYF
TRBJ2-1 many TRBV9 CASSYTTSGAYNEQFF
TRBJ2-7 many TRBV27 CASSFRRESAYEQYF